Each of the 5 T cell receptor beta chains below was sequenced from the same sample in a study of blood T cell repertoires in COVID-19 (dated by TCRdb to the early 2020s). Library preparation used the immunoSEQ multiplex PCR assay. TCRdb re-hosts the immuneACCESS table, in-frame sequences only. Its copies lack some clones; in the studies checked, an unresolved V gene accounts for under half of them, and the cause for the rest is not known. The sample contains fewer than 90,000 clones, just over 85% of them found a single time. The ten largest clones take up more than 1.5% of the sample. Sequencing was done on a sample of peripheral blood. The receptors stem from a woman older than 75 with active or convalescent COVID-19.

The chain has TRBV15 and TRBJ1-1, with a possible D match to TRBD1 (6 bases). V gave up 5 bases and J gave up 0 bases, with 13 bases separating them. Germline V lookup: CDR1 LNHNV, CDR2 YYDKDF (reference sequence). The CDR3 sequence is 15 residues long. In nucleotides, the CDR3 is TGTGCCACCAGCGGGCCCCAGGGGCTGAACACTGAAGCTTTCTTT. Translated, it gives CATSGPQGLNTEAFF.

This rearrangement joins TRBV10-3 to TRBJ1-1; TRBD1 matches 10 bases. V lost 7 bases, J lost 3 bases, and 2 bases stayed unmatched. This CDR3 has 13 residues. The germline CDR1 and CDR2 sequences are ENHRY and SYGVKD. The CDR3 region is CAINGQGDTEAFF. The CDR3 DNA reads as TGTGCCATCAATGGACAGGGGGACACTGAAGCTTTCTTT.

The V and J genes are TRBV2 and TRBJ2-2, with 7 positions matching TRBD1. The CDR3 consists of 15 residues. The V gene end was trimmed by 5 bases and the J gene end by 2 bases; junction bases not matched to a gene: 5. Germline lookup yields CDR1 SNHLY and CDR2 FYNNEI. CDR3 DNA sequence: TGTGCCAGCAGTCGGACAGGCTTAAACACCGGGGAGCTGTTTTTT. Protein: CASSRTGLNTGELFF.

For this clone: Germline and junction disagree at one end, which may indicate a read error. The chain is built from TRBV2 and TRBJ1-4, with TRBD1 matching over 8 bases. Germline lookup yields CDR1 SNHLY and CDR2 FYNNEI. This CDR3 region has 14 residues. CDR3 nucleotide sequence: TGTGCCAGCAACTCACAGGGGGTGTCCAGCAATGGGGTTTTT. Encoded protein: CASNSQGVSSNGVF.

The chain combines TRBV2 with TRBJ2-2; perhaps TRBD1 as D (6 bases). The CDR3 consists of 15 residues. Germline V lookup: CDR1 SNHLY, CDR2 FYNNEI. The V gene lost 9 bases and the J gene lost 0 bases, with 14 bases spanning the gap. CDR3 coding DNA: TGTGCCAGTATCCGGGACAAGGCGAACACCGGGGAGCTGTTTTTT. Translated: CASIRDKANTGELFF.